This T cell receptor (beta chain) was recorded in a study of blood T cell repertoires in COVID-19. Background on the study: Specimens from acute and convalescent COVID-19 originated in the United States, Italy and Spain. The analysed material was cDNA or gDNA that came from T cells, B-cell-depleted T cells, or PBMCs.

This clone was counted a single time. In the original processing: Reference gene primers were amplified, and this amplification served to estimate nucleated cell counts. The repertoire was sequenced with immunoSEQ multiplex PCR; TCRdb's copy has only in-frame clones and lacks some. The DNA gave D and trimming, while V, J and clone size come from that table. The sample has around 200,000 clones, around 83% seen once. Trimming cost V 11 bases and J 11 bases, with 24 bases left between them. The CDR3 has 13 residues. Germline values: CDR1 ENHRY, CDR2 SYGVKD. What was sequenced was peripheral blood. The chain employs TRBV10-3 and TRBJ1-2; perhaps TRBD1 as D (5 bases). This clonotype originated in a woman aged 40 to 55 with acute or convalescent COVID-19. DNA for the CDR3: TGTGCCGCATTTTTGGGGCGCCCGGCGGGATACACCTTC. Protein product: CAAFLGRPAGYTF.